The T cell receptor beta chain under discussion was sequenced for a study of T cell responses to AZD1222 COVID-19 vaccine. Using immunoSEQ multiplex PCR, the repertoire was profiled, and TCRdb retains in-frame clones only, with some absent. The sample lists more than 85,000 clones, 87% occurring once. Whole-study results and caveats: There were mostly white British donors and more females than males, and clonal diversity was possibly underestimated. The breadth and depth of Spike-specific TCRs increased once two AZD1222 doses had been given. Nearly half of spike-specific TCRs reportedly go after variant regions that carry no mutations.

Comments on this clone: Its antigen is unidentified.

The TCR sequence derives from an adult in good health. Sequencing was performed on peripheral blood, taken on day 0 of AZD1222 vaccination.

The CDR3 nucleotides read TGTGCCAGCAGCTCGGGCCTCTATGGCTACACCTTC. The encoded protein is CASSSGLYGYTF. The genes are TRBV9 and TRBJ1-2; no clear D. CDR1 and CDR2 (germline): SGDLS, YYNGEE. The CDR3 consists of 12 residues. Trimming shortened V by 4 bases and J by 4 bases, and 8 bases separated the two germline ends.